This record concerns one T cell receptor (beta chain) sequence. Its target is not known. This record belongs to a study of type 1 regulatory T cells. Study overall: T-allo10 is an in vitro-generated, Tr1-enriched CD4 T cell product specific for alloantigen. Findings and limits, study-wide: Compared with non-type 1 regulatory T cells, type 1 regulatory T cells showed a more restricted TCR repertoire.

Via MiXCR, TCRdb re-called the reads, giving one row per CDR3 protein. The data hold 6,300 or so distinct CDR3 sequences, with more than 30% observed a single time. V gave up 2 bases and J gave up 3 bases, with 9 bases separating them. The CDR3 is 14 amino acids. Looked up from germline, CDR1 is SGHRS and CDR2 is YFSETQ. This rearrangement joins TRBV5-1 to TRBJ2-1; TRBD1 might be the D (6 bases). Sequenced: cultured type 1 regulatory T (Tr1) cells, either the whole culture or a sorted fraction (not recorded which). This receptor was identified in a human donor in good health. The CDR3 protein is CASSFRQDYNEQFF. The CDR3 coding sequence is TGCGCCAGCAGCTTCCGACAGGACTACAATGAGCAGTTCTTC.